The 32 T cell receptor beta chains given below trace back to one sample, sequenced in a study of spatial heterogeneity in lung cancer. As to time point: blood at routine non-recurrence follow-up after resection. The input material, whole RNA from tumor, nontumor lung or frozen PBMC, was sequenced unsorted. TCRdb used MiXCR to reprocess the 5' RACE reads, holding one entry per CDR3 protein. The table records more than 95,000 distinct CDR3 sequences, about 12% of them present only once. Sequencing was performed on PBMCs, taken at follow-up. These receptors all stem from a male donor with early-stage non-small cell lung cancer.

There are a few counts of this clonotype. The chain is built from TRBV30 and TRBJ2-7; 7 bases match TRBD2. With 4 bases clipped from V and 2 bases from J, the junction kept 8 bases outside the gene matches. This CDR3 has 14 amino acids. The germline V gene encodes CDR1 GTSNPN and CDR2 SVGIG (reference sequence). The CDR3 sequence is CAWIQRGRTYEQYF. The DNA of the CDR3 is TGTGCCTGGATCCAGCGGGGCAGAACCTACGAGCAGTACTTC.

At least ten counts were recorded for this clonotype. The chain couples TRBV7-2 to TRBJ2-1; 8 bases are shared with TRBD1. Germline V gene sequence: CDR1 SGHTA, CDR2 FQGNSA. The CDR3 contains 13 residues. Unmatched junction bases numbered 1, after V lost 2 bases and J lost 7 bases. The CDR3 sequence: CASSLNRGNEQFF. CDR3 nucleotide sequence: TGTGCCAGCAGCTTAAACAGGGGGAATGAGCAGTTCTTC.

In this sample, this clonotype turned up many times. The chain has TRBV20-1 and TRBJ2-7, with unresolved D. CDR1 is DFQATT and CDR2 is SNEGSKA in the germline V gene (reference sequence). The CDR3 consists of 13 residues. The V end was cut by 0 bases, the J end by 0 bases, with 6 bases between. The CDR3 here is CSARERLSYEQYF. Written as DNA, the CDR3 is TGCAGTGCTAGAGAACGGCTCTCCTACGAGCAGTACTTC.

This clonotype was observed a handful of times. This chain uses TRBV20-1 with TRBJ2-7; the D call may be TRBD1 or TRBD2 (6 bases each). The CDR3 extends over 14 amino acids. Germline values: CDR1 DFQATT, CDR2 SNEGSKA (reference sequence). The V and J ends lost 3 bases and 9 bases respectively, with 21 bases between them. The CDR3 region has the DNA TGCAGTGCTAGTGTTGTGGGGGCTAGCGCGGTGCAGTACTTC. Protein: CSASVVGASAVQYF.

In this sample, this clonotype turned up a few times. The rearrangement uses TRBV29-1 and TRBJ2-7; 9 bases line up with TRBD1. The CDR3 has 13 amino acids. Per germline, CDR1 SQVTM and CDR2 ANQGSEA. Germline trimming cut 7 bases from V and 4 bases from J; bases unmatched to any gene: 8. The CDR3 nucleotides read TGCAGCGCCGGGACAGGGATCTTTTACGAGCAGTACTTC. Protein: CSAGTGIFYEQYF.

The V and J genes are TRBV27 and TRBJ1-4; 8 nucleotides line up with TRBD1. Germline V lookup: CDR1 MNHEY, CDR2 SMNVEV (reference sequence). This CDR3 is built from 14 residues. V lost 2 bases, J lost 7 bases, and 3 bases stayed unmatched. The CDR3 loop is CASSLRDRSEKLFF. In DNA form, the CDR3 reads TGTGCCAGCAGTTTACGGGACAGGTCTGAAAAACTGTTTTTT.

There are a few counts of this clonotype. The chain uses TRBV29-1 and TRBJ1-1, with D maybe TRBD1 (5 bases). Germline lookup yields CDR1 SQVTM and CDR2 ANQGSEA. V gave up 4 bases and J gave up 8 bases, with 11 bases separating them. There are 11 residues in the CDR3. This CDR3 reads CSVGGQGEAFF. The CDR3 DNA reads as TGCAGCGTTGGGGGCCAGGGAGAAGCTTTCTTT.

This clonotype counts as medium-sized (0.01 to 0.1%). The rearrangement links TRBV29-1 to TRBJ2-7; TRBD1 aligns across 7 bases. With V trimmed by 4 bases and J by 2 bases, 2 bases remained unmatched. Germline assignment: CDR1 SQVTM and CDR2 ANQGSEA. This CDR3 is 12 amino acids long. The CDR3 nucleotides read TGCAGCGTTGCGGGACAGACCTACGAGCAGTACTTC. This translates into CSVAGQTYEQYF.

The chain joins TRBV28 to TRBJ1-5; D is possibly TRBD1 (5 bases). CDR3 size: 16 residues. The germline V gene has CDR1 MDHEN and CDR2 SYDVKM. V was pared by 1 base and J by 7 bases, with 17 bases between. This CDR3 is CASSLLSVRGRQPQHF. The CDR3 region has the DNA TGTGCCAGCAGTTTATTATCAGTTAGGGGACGCCAGCCCCAGCATTTT.

This clonotype was seen many times. The V call is TRBV29-1, the J call TRBJ1-2; D is ambiguous. Germline V gives CDR1 SQVTM, CDR2 ANQGSEA. The CDR3 is 13 amino acids. The V gene lost 3 bases and the J gene lost 4 bases, with 12 bases spanning the gap. For the CDR3, the DNA is TGCAGCGTTGACACTGTGCTCGGCTATGGCTACACCTTC. As protein: CSVDTVLGYGYTF.

This clonotype turned up a few times. V and J are TRBV7-2 and TRBJ2-2; 8 nucleotides match TRBD1. In germline, CDR1 is SGHTA, CDR2 FQGNSA. The CDR3 loop spans 15 amino acids. The junction had 8 bases not matched to a gene; V was cut back by 5 bases and J by 6 bases. CDR3 coding DNA: TGTGCCAGCAGCACGTGGACAGGGAAAGCCGGGGAGCTGTTTTTT. It yields the protein CASSTWTGKAGELFF.

A few counts support this clonotype. The chain employs TRBV4-2 and TRBJ2-7; possibly TRBD1 for D (5 bases). Trimming removed 4 bases at V and 2 bases at J, with 21 bases between. CDR3 length: 17 amino acids. Germline loops: CDR1 LGHNA, CDR2 YNFKEQ. The CDR3, as DNA: TGTGCCAGCAGCCCTCAAAAAAAAGGACATAGAGCCTACGAGCAGTACTTC. Encoded protein: CASSPQKKGHRAYEQYF.

The V call is TRBV7-9, the J call TRBJ1-2; D is possibly TRBD1 (5 bases). There are 13 residues in the CDR3. V lost 1 base to trimming and J lost 12 bases, with 15 bases between them. Germline-derived CDR1 and CDR2 are SEHNR and FQNEAQ (reference sequence). The CDR3 region has the DNA TGTGCCAGCAGCTTAGAAGGGACCTACTCGAACACCTTC. Translating gives CASSLEGTYSNTF. The variable domain in full, completed from reference TRBV7-9 and TRBJ1-2, reads DTGVSQNPRHKITKRGQNVTFRCDPISEHNRLYWYRQTLGQGPEFLTYFQNEAQLEKSRLLSDRFSAERPKGSFSTLEIQRTEQGDSAMYLCASSLEGTYSNTFGSGTRLTVV.

This chain links TRBV5-1 with TRBJ1-4, with 12 positions matching TRBD1. This CDR3 region has 16 residues. The germline V gene encodes CDR1 SGHRS and CDR2 YFSETQ. The V gene end was trimmed by 2 bases and the J gene end by 4 bases; junction bases not matched to a gene: 3. This CDR3 reads CASSFGTGGYNEKLFF. CDR3 nucleotides: TGCGCCAGCAGCTTCGGGACAGGGGGCTATAATGAAAAACTGTTTTTT.

The chain couples TRBV7-9 to TRBJ2-7; 12 bases align to TRBD1. With 5 bases clipped from V and 5 bases from J, the junction kept 7 bases outside the gene matches. Per germline, CDR1 SEHNR and CDR2 FQNEAQ (reference sequence). The CDR3 runs 15 residues. The chain's CDR3 is CASSPQGQGAHEQYF. As DNA, the CDR3 is TGTGCCAGCAGCCCACAGGGACAGGGGGCCCACGAGCAGTACTTC. Looking up the rest from reference TRBV7-9 and TRBJ2-7 gives the full variable domain: DTGVSQNPRHKITKRGQNVTFRCDPISEHNRLYWYRQTLGQGPEFLTYFQNEAQLEKSRLLSDRFSAERPKGSFSTLEIQRTEQGDSAMYLCASSPQGQGAHEQYFGPGTRLTVT.

The chain links TRBV7-6 to TRBJ1-3; D uncertain. The CDR3 length is 16 residues. V was clipped by 1 base and J by 0 bases, with 10 bases between them. Per germline, CDR1 SGHVS and CDR2 FNYEAQ. The CDR3 protein is CASSLGTLSSGNTIYF. The CDR3 DNA is TGTGCCAGCAGCTTAGGGACGCTGAGCTCTGGAAACACCATATATTTT.

The chain joins TRBV5-1 to TRBJ1-3, with 8 bases fitting TRBD1. Trimming at V came to 7 bases and at J to 2 bases, leaving 2 bases not matched to a gene. From germline, CDR1 is SGHRS and CDR2 YFSETQ. The CDR3 is made up of 13 amino acids. In DNA, the CDR3 is TGCGCCAGCGGGACAGGAGCTGGAAACACCATATATTTT. This codes for CASGTGAGNTIYF.

This clonotype was seen a handful of times. The chain employs TRBV4-1 and TRBJ1-4; D perhaps matches TRBD1 (5 bases). The germline CDR1 and CDR2 sequences are MGHRA and YSYEKL. CDR3 length: 17 residues. The V end lost 0 bases, the J end lost 5 bases, and 16 bases lay between the germline ends. The CDR3 region has the DNA TGCGCCAGCAGCCAAGAACAGGTCTTAGGACCCAATGAAAAACTGTTTTTT. Its translation: CASSQEQVLGPNEKLFF.

On this clonotype: A read error may explain this, as a much larger clone is one base away. The genes are TRBV9 and TRBJ2-2; D unresolved. Per the germline V gene, CDR1 is SGDLS and CDR2 is YYNGEE. The ends were cut back, 2 bases at V and 2 bases at J, with 10 bases in the middle. This CDR3 comprises 15 residues. In nucleotides, the CDR3 is TGTGCCAGCAGCGTCGAACAGATTAACACCGGGGAGCTGTTTTTT. This codes for CASSVEQINTGELFF.

The sample holds a few counts of this clonotype. This chain joins TRBV27 and TRBJ1-2, with 7 bases aligning to TRBD1. Germline lookup yields CDR1 MNHEY and CDR2 SMNVEV (reference sequence). The CDR3 contains 16 residues. Trimming at V came to 0 bases and at J to 5 bases, leaving 9 bases not matched to a gene. DNA for the CDR3: TGTGCCAGCAGTTTATCCGCCCGGACAGGAGTTTATGGCTACACCTTC. Translating gives CASSLSARTGVYGYTF.

In its sample, this clonotype was seen a few times. The chain has TRBV6-1 and TRBJ2-3; D remains unclear. The V end lost 6 bases, the J end lost 6 bases, and 4 bases lay between the germline ends. Germline V gene lookup returns CDR1 MNHNS and CDR2 SASEGT. The CDR3 consists of 10 residues. The CDR3 bases are TGTGCCAGCAGATGGGATACGCAGTATTTT. This codes for CASRWDTQYF.

CDR3 amino acids: CASSTPIGNEQFF. The CDR3 bases are TGTGCCAGCAGTACCCCCATAGGGAATGAGCAGTTCTTC. V usage is TRBV28 and J usage is TRBJ2-1; the D is unclear. With 5 bases removed from V and 7 bases from J, the gap between germline ends came to 12 bases. The V gene's germline CDR1 is MDHEN and CDR2 SYDVKM. This CDR3 has 13 amino acids.

This clonotype was seen a few times. The chain has TRBV27 and TRBJ2-7; a possible D gene is TRBD1 (6 bases). Germline V lookup: CDR1 MNHEY, CDR2 SMNVEV (reference sequence). Deletions cut 5 bases from V and 0 bases from J, with 17 bases between. This CDR3 comprises 16 residues. CDR3 nucleotides: TGTGCCAGCAGTCCCACCCGAGGGGGTACCTCCTACGAGCAGTACTTC. Its translation is CASSPTRGGTSYEQYF.

In this sample, this clonotype turned up many times. The gene calls are TRBV9 and TRBJ1-2; 7 bases align to TRBD1. The trim removed 7 bases at V and 9 bases at J, leaving 12 bases unmatched. Germline V gene data show CDR1 as SGDLS and CDR2 as YYNGEE. The CDR3 runs 13 residues. This CDR3 is CASERPGQICYTF. The CDR3 DNA follows: TGTGCCAGCGAAAGGCCGGGACAGATCTGCTACACCTTC.

The chain has TRBV10-3 and TRBJ1-1; TRBD1 agrees at 9 bases. Per germline, CDR1 ENHRY and CDR2 SYGVKD. The V gene end was trimmed by 6 bases and the J gene end by 4 bases; junction bases not matched to a gene: 15. This CDR3 is 17 amino acids long. The CDR3 loop reads CAISRDPPGQGPTEAFF. CDR3 DNA sequence: TGTGCCATCAGCCGAGACCCTCCGGGACAGGGACCCACTGAAGCTTTCTTT.

This clonotype was counted ten times or more. The V gene is TRBV6-6, the J gene TRBJ2-6; the match to TRBD2 covers 8 bases. The CDR3 extends over 18 amino acids. Germline assignment: CDR1 MNHNY and CDR2 SVGAGI (reference sequence). J lost 0 bases, V lost 6 bases, and 10 bases had no gene match. The CDR3 sequence is CASSDQLAESSGANVLTF. In DNA form, the CDR3 reads TGTGCCAGCAGCGACCAACTAGCGGAAAGCTCTGGGGCCAACGTCCTGACTTTC.

This clonotype has only a few counts. The chain uses TRBV3-2 and TRBJ2-1; TRBD1 is the table's D call and was not checked against the DNA. TRBV3-2 is listed as a pseudogene. The CDR3 extends over 18 amino acids. The CDR3 spells CASSPPRGGPSPYNEQFF. In DNA form, the CDR3 reads TGTGCCAGCAGTCCGCCGAGGGGGGGCCCCTCACCCTACAATGAGCAGTTCTTC.

This clonotype was seen repeatedly, ten times or more. The V call is TRBV11-2, the J call TRBJ1-1; 8 bases map to TRBD1. CDR3 length: 15 residues. Germline V gene lookup returns CDR1 SGHAT and CDR2 FQNNGV. J lost 0 bases, V lost 5 bases, and 5 bases had no gene match. This CDR3 is CASSPRTGMNTEAFF. The CDR3 DNA follows: TGTGCCAGCAGCCCCCGGACAGGGATGAACACTGAAGCTTTCTTT.

The chain uses TRBV12-3 or TRBV12-4 and TRBJ1-2; D uncertain. V lost 8 bases and J 4 bases, leaving 17 bases between the germline ends. This CDR3 spans 14 amino acids. Here the CDR3 reads CASSLDRVGYGYTF. Here the CDR3 DNA reads TGTGCCAGCTCCCTCGATCGGGTAGGCTATGGCTACACCTTC.

In this sample, this clonotype turned up a few times. The V call is TRBV27, the J call TRBJ2-5; possibly TRBD2 for D (7 bases). This CDR3 is 18 amino acids long. V was shortened by 0 bases and J by 4 bases, with 21 bases between the two germline ends. Germline V CDR1 and CDR2: MNHEY, SMNVEV (reference sequence). The CDR3 here is CASSLSIAGASKRETQYF. The CDR3 region has the DNA TGTGCCAGCAGTTTATCGATTGCGGGGGCTTCCAAAAGAGAGACCCAGTACTTC.

This clonotype was counted at least ten times. This sequence joins TRBV7-2 and TRBJ2-5; TRBD2 agrees at 9 bases. V gave up 7 bases and J gave up 3 bases; unmatched junction bases: 3. The V gene's germline CDR1 is SGHTA and CDR2 FQGNSA. This CDR3 contains 13 residues. The chain's CDR3 is CASTRLAEETQYF. CDR3 in DNA: TGTGCCAGCACCCGACTAGCGGAAGAGACCCAGTACTTC.

The table lists this clonotype with many counts. The genes are TRBV4-1 and TRBJ2-6, with 11 positions matching TRBD1. Trimming at V came to 5 bases and at J to 3 bases, leaving 3 bases not matched to a gene. CDR3 length: 16 amino acids. Per the germline V gene, CDR1 is MGHRA and CDR2 is YSYEKL. CDR3: CASSWDRGSGANVLTF. Here the CDR3 DNA reads TGCGCCAGCAGCTGGGACAGGGGGAGTGGGGCCAACGTCCTGACTTTC.